This is a list of T cell receptor beta chains from one sample in a study of shared T cell receptors in the human thymus. Here immunoSEQ multiplex PCR was the method, and the copy in TCRdb shows in-frame clones only, minus some. The sample holds 600,000 to 900,000 clones; roughly 85% are singletons and the top ten take around 0.01%. The same data also went into a second study, on human thymus T cells.

Material for sequencing was thymocytes. The receptor source for this set is a girl under three years old with a congenital heart defect. Each CDR3 is given without its conserved first and last residue. The order of the fields is V gene, clone size, J gene, CDR3 protein. Expanded clones are given a class, and other clones once, few, many or no size at all.

TRBV11-1	NA	TRBJ1-2	ASSPLSPTGGDYGYT
TRBV27	NA	TRBJ2-7	ASSSTGTGGWPYEQY
TRBV4-1	NA	TRBJ1-1	ASSRLRGSPHTEAF
TRBV6-5	NA	TRBJ2-7	ASNARGDEQY
TRBV13	NA	TRBJ2-5	ASSLYGVGRETQY
TRBV7-2	NA	TRBJ1-1	ASSLEGEGGTEAF
TRBV7-8	NA	TRBJ1-2	ASSLVSTRSGYGYT
TRBV7-2	few	TRBJ2-5	ASSLGLAGQETQY
TRBV9	NA	TRBJ1-2	ASSARTSNYGYT
TRBV29-1	NA	TRBJ1-1	SAQNAERPRNTEAF
TRBV6-1	NA	TRBJ1-2	ASTKRTGGGYT
TRBV4-1	NA	TRBJ1-2	ASSPGAGQGTSYGYT
TRBV6-5	NA	TRBJ1-2	ASGGARGYT
TRBV4-3	NA	TRBJ2-3	ASSQVAGSGYGTDTQY
TRBV6-1	NA	TRBJ2-6	ASSEARIQGAYGANVLT
TRBV6-1	NA	TRBJ1-5	ASSVEDRDRENQPQH
TRBV11-2	NA	TRBJ1-2	ASSPPTGPPLYGYT
TRBV7-9	NA	TRBJ2-2	ASSWELGAGELF
TRBV27	NA	TRBJ2-2	ASSLVAGGQTTGELF
TRBV5-5	NA	TRBJ2-1	ASSPWDRVDEQF
TRBV7-3	NA	TRBJ2-4	ASSLTERGTKNIQY
TRBV19	NA	TRBJ1-2	ASSMWRPTNYGYT
TRBV5-1	NA	TRBJ2-7	ASSRDRVEQY
TRBV27	NA	TRBJ2-1	ASSSPSGGNNEQF
TRBV4-3	NA	TRBJ2-1	ASSQAWTVSYNEQF
TRBV5-4	NA	TRBJ1-2	ASSLGGVGYGYT
TRBV28	NA	TRBJ1-4	ASSPAPRRGEKLF
TRBV5-4	NA	TRBJ2-7	ASSSRDRAYEQY
TRBV18	NA	TRBJ1-2	ASSPYKGDRGRPAGYT
TRBV9	once	TRBJ1-3	ASSATRGTIY
TRBV5-4	NA	TRBJ1-6	ASSYRGNSPLH
TRBV27	NA	TRBJ1-1	ASRQSLYAMNTEAF
TRBV27	NA	TRBJ1-2	ASSLRPVDRRANYGYT
TRBV14	NA	TRBJ1-1	ASSHSTGPTEAF
TRBV9	NA	TRBJ1-1	ASSVVEGEGTEAF
TRBV7-8	NA	TRBJ2-3	ASSPGADRVNRTDTQY
TRBV19	once	TRBJ2-1	ASSFPPGLAGGPERNEQF
TRBV2	once	TRBJ1-2	ASSVQGVQDGYT
TRBV6-1	once	TRBJ2-1	ASSEPRLAEAINEQF
TRBV25-1	NA	TRBJ1-2	ASSDRCDRYYGYT
TRBV6-5	NA	TRBJ2-7	ASTRDREKHEQY
TRBV4-1	NA	TRBJ1-1	ASSHGDRTYTEAF
TRBV25-1	NA	TRBJ1-2	ATRQGPAYGYT
TRBV6-4	NA	TRBJ2-7	ASSDRKTGFLREQY
TRBV7-2	NA	TRBJ1-2	ASSHDTPYGYT
TRBV5-5	NA	TRBJ2-1	ASHNRGPYNEQF
TRBV25-1	NA	TRBJ1-1	ASSERGGTEAF
TRBV27	NA	TRBJ1-1	ASSPRRDGEDTEAF
TRBV5-1	NA	TRBJ1-2	ASSLAGTGTYGYT
TRBV28	NA	TRBJ2-2	ASSLSGPELF
TRBV9	few	TRBJ1-2	ASSYTGAYGYT
TRBV19	NA	TRBJ2-2	ASSTLQGFFGGELF
TRBV6-5	NA	TRBJ2-1	ASRIGQGLGDEQF
TRBV6-1	NA	TRBJ2-1	ASSGQRGGLNEQF